This TCR beta chain was sequenced during a study of T cells after yellow fever vaccination. Study-level information: In the case of low-cell-number fractions, SMART-Seq v4 Ultra Low Input was used for preparation. General study findings and limits: The study found a weaker secondary response that peaked faster, day 5 versus 15.

Generation of TCR cDNA used 5'RACE template switching (which added a universal primer site and UMIs). TCRdb recomputed calls from the 5' RACE reads with MiXCR, one row per CDR3 protein. The sample contains hundreds of thousands of distinct CDR3 sequences, 18% of which appear only once. The germline V gene has CDR1 SNHLY and CDR2 FYNNEI. Trimming took 5 bases from V and 7 from J, leaving 15 bases between them. The CDR3 has 14 amino acids. In its sample, this clonotype was seen a few times. The antigen is unknown. The sequencing used PBMCs, collected before the yellow fever booster vaccination. This sequence joins TRBV2 and TRBJ1-5, with TRBD1 as a possible D gene (5 bases). The origin of this receptor is a man aged 18 to 29 who received the YFV17D yellow fever vaccine. CDR3 region: CASSFQGSIQPQHF. The CDR3 DNA reads TGTGCCAGCAGTTTTCAGGGATCAATACAGCCCCAGCATTTT.